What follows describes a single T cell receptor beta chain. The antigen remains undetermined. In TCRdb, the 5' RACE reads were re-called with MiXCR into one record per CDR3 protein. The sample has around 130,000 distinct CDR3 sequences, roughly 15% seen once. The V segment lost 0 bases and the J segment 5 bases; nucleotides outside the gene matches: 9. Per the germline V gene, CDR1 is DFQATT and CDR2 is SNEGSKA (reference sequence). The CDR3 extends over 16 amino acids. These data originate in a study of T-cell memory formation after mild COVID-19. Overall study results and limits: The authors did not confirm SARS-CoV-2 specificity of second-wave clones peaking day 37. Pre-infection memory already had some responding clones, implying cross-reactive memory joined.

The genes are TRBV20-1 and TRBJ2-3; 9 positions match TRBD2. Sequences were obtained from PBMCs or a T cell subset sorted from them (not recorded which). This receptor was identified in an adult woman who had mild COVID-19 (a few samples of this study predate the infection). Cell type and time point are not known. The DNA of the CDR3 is TGCAGTGCTAGAGATGGTGCGGGGGGGCCAGGAGATACGCAGTATTTT. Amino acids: CSARDGAGGPGDTQYF.